The 8 T cell receptor beta chains below all came from one sample that was sequenced in a study of T cells in Graves' hyperthyroidism and ophthalmopathy. The investigators amplified TCR beta CDR3 regions from RNA transcripts. HTBI primers were employed in a first-round RT-PCR of the TCR CDR3. TCRdb re-analysed the multiplex PCR reads in MiXCR, keeping a single row per CDR3 protein. The sample lists some 350,000 distinct CDR3 sequences, 20% to 25% occurring once. Sequenced material: blood. Every receptor here comes from a man aged 50-60 years with Graves' hyperthyroidism.

This chain links TRBV27 with TRBJ1-5; TRBD1 aligns across 9 bases. The CDR3 extends over 14 amino acids. From germline, CDR1 is MNHEY and CDR2 SMNVEV (reference sequence). V was pared by 3 bases and J by 7 bases, with 4 bases of the junction left unmatched. Here the CDR3 reads CASSLVGQGQPQHF. In nucleotides, the CDR3 is TGTGCCAGCAGTTTGGTGGGACAGGGACAGCCCCAGCATTTT.

The sample holds many counts of this clonotype. The chain recombines TRBV2 with TRBJ2-1; 10 bases are shared with TRBD2. The CDR3 contains 15 residues. Germline V lookup: CDR1 SNHLY, CDR2 FYNNEI. Trimming removed 11 bases from V and 8 bases from J; junction bases left unmatched: 15. Here the CDR3 reads CAEGWGLAGDHEQFF. CDR3 in DNA: TGTGCCGAAGGGTGGGGGCTAGCGGGAGACCATGAGCAGTTCTTC.

V usage is TRBV5-6 and J usage is TRBJ2-2; a possible D gene is TRBD1 (6 bases). Trimming cost V 4 bases and J 7 bases, with 17 bases left between them. CDR1 is SGHDT and CDR2 is YYEEEE in the germline V gene. This CDR3 comprises 15 residues. The CDR3 bases are TGTGCCAGCAGCCGAAACAGGGCCAGAATCGGGGAGCTGTTTTTT. It specifies CASSRNRARIGELFF.

This clonotype was observed a handful of times. The rearrangement links TRBV6-1 to TRBJ1-6; D unresolved. V gave up 0 bases and J gave up 7 bases, with 4 bases separating them. Germline V gene lookup returns CDR1 MNHNS and CDR2 SASEGT. The CDR3 loop spans 13 amino acids. The CDR3 sequence: CASSEATNSPLHF. Here the CDR3 DNA reads TGTGCCAGCAGTGAAGCGACGAATTCACCCCTCCACTTT.

This clonotype was detected a few times. The chain has TRBV3-1 and TRBJ1-2, with no clear D. With 0 bases removed from V and 8 bases from J, the gap between germline ends came to 10 bases. The CDR3 consists of 13 residues. Germline lookup yields CDR1 LGHDT and CDR2 YNNKEL (reference sequence). The chain's CDR3 is CASSQEQVGGYTF. The CDR3 DNA reads as TGTGCCAGCAGCCAAGAGCAGGTTGGGGGCTACACCTTC.

The chain recombines TRBV6-1 with TRBJ2-1; D is undetermined. The CDR3 contains 11 residues. Per the germline V gene, CDR1 is MNHNS and CDR2 is SASEGT. Trimming removed 2 bases from V and 10 bases from J, with 6 bases in between. CDR3: CASSEQREQFF. The DNA for the CDR3 is TGTGCCAGCAGTGAACAACGGGAGCAGTTCTTC.

The DNA of the CDR3 is TGCAGCGTTGACCTGGGGACTGGAAACACCATATATTTT. As protein: CSVDLGTGNTIYF. The V call is TRBV29-1, the J call TRBJ1-3; the D is unclear. V gave up 3 bases and J gave up 2 bases, with 8 bases separating them. Germline V lookup: CDR1 SQVTM, CDR2 ANQGSEA. The length of the CDR3 is 13 residues.

CDR3 coding DNA: TGTGCCAGCAGGTCGACCGGGACTTCCTACGAGCAGTACTTC. It specifies CASRSTGTSYEQYF. The rearrangement links TRBV6-1 to TRBJ2-7; a weak D match, TRBD2 (6 bases). The CDR3 runs to 14 residues. In germline, CDR1 is MNHNS, CDR2 SASEGT. V lost 6 bases and J lost 1, with 13 bases in between.